These T cell receptor beta chains were read from a single sample in a study of cytomegalovirus exposure and HLA in healthy donors. Measured with immunoSEQ multiplex PCR; TCRdb has only the in-frame clones, and not every one. The repertoire has about 61,000 clones, approximately 88% of them found once; the top ten carry about 1.4%. The material sequenced was PBMCs. These receptors were obtained from a man in his thirties or forties in good health and CMV-seropositive. The CDR3 runs from the conserved cysteine through the conserved F or W. The D gene is left open where the match is weak. A clone size is listed for some rows: how often the clone was seen (once, few, many), or a class if it is expanded.

d_gene	abundance	v_gene	j_gene	CDR3aa	CDR3nt
TRBD2	NA	TRBV9	TRBJ2-5	CASSVALRIAGGRETQYF	TGTGCCAGCAGCGTAGCTTTGAGGATAGCGGGAGGACGAGAGACCCAGTACTTC
TRBD1	NA	TRBV18	TRBJ2-2	CASSPLGTANTGELFF	TGTGCCAGCTCACCACTGGGGACAGCAAACACCGGGGAGCTGTTTTTT
TRBD1	once	TRBV6-5	TRBJ1-2	CASAGTGAGYTF	TGTGCCAGCGCCGGGACAGGGGCCGGCTACACCTTC
TRBD2	NA	TRBV13	TRBJ2-1	CASSLRSSGRNEQFF	TGTGCCAGCAGCTTAAGGTCTAGCGGGAGGAATGAGCAGTTCTTC
NA	few	TRBV18	TRBJ1-5	CASSPGVREVEPQHF	TGTGCCAGCTCACCTGGTGTCAGGGAGGTAGAGCCCCAGCATTTT
NA	NA	TRBV5-1	TRBJ2-7	CASSLVSGSYEQYF	TGCGCCAGCAGCTTGGTATCAGGGTCCTACGAGCAGTACTTC
TRBD1	NA	TRBV5-6	TRBJ1-1	CASSLTGANTEAFF	TGTGCCAGCAGCCTCACAGGGGCGAACACTGAAGCTTTCTTT
TRBD1	NA	TRBV7-2	TRBJ2-7	CASSHRGTSYEQYF	TGTGCCAGCAGCCACAGGGGGACCTCCTACGAGCAGTACTTC
NA	once	TRBV19	TRBJ2-5	CASGASAMYQETQYF	TGTGCCAGTGGGGCTAGCGCTATGTACCAAGAGACCCAGTACTTC
NA	NA	TRBV9	TRBJ2-5	CASSQGGSKGTQYF	TGTGCCAGCAGCCAGGGGGGTTCAAAGGGGACCCAGTACTTC
TRBD2	NA	TRBV28	TRBJ2-7	CASSSKGLAFYEQYF	TGTGCCAGCAGCTCCAAAGGACTAGCGTTCTACGAGCAGTACTTC
TRBD1	NA	TRBV30	TRBJ1-5	CAWEGQGGNQPQHF	TGTGCCTGGGAGGGACAGGGGGGAAATCAGCCCCAGCATTTT
NA	NA	TRBV7-9	TRBJ2-1	CASSLELAWEQFF	TGTGCCAGCAGCTTAGAACTAGCTTGGGAGCAGTTCTTC
TRBD1	NA	TRBV28	TRBJ2-1	CASSSPGQSHNEQFF	TGTGCCAGCAGTAGCCCGGGACAGAGCCACAATGAGCAGTTCTTC
NA	NA	TRBV25-1	TRBJ2-7	CASATSEQETYEQYF	TGTGCCAGCGCCACGTCGGAACAGGAGACCTACGAGCAGTACTTC
TRBD2	NA	TRBV7-2	TRBJ2-5	CASSLRGREGGEQYF	TGTGCCAGCAGCTTAAGGGGGCGGGAGGGGGGGGAGCAGTACTTC
NA	NA	TRBV5-1	TRBJ2-1	CASSLDSSSYNEQFF	TGCGCCAGCAGCTTGGATTCGAGCTCCTACAATGAGCAGTTCTTC
TRBD1	NA	TRBV2	TRBJ1-2	CASRGDRGGYGYTF	TGTGCCAGCAGAGGGGACAGGGGGGGCTATGGCTACACCTTC
TRBD1	NA	TRBV19	TRBJ2-7	CASSMRGRVVDEQYF	TGTGCCAGTAGTATGAGGGGGCGGGTGGTCGACGAGCAGTACTTC
NA	NA	TRBV11-3	TRBJ2-5	CASSSVGAQYF	TGTGCCAGCAGCTCCGTAGGGGCCCAGTACTTC
NA	NA	TRBV30	TRBJ1-6	CAWSANRNSPLHF	TGTGCCTGGAGTGCCAACAGGAATTCACCCCTCCACTTT